A selection of T cell receptor beta chains follows, all from one sample in a study of T cell repertoires in cytomegalovirus infection. These receptors lack a known antigen. In TCRdb, the reads were re-called with MiXCR into one record per CDR3 protein. Among around 95,000 distinct CDR3 sequences listed, about 29% were seen once. Source: CD8+ T cells from cultured PBMCs, taken from culture after CMV antigen stimulation. These receptors were taken from a human donor in good health (CMV status not recorded). Some clones in this sample may be carry-over from other donors' samples. The CDR3 runs from the conserved cysteine through the conserved F or W. The D gene is left open where the match is weak. Part of the rows lack a size; the others show once, few, many or a class for expanded clones.

j_gene | v_gene | abundance | d_gene | CDR3nt | CDR3aa
TRBJ2-2 | TRBV27 | - | - | TGTGCCAGCAGTCCCCGGTTCAGTCTAACCGGGGAGCTGTTTTTT | CASSPRFSLTGELFF
TRBJ2-1 | TRBV7-2 | many | - | TGTGCCAGCAGCTTGGCTACTTCTTACAATGAGCAGTTCTTC | CASSLATSYNEQFF
TRBJ1-2 | TRBV7-8 | - | - | TGTGCCAGCAGCCTAGAGGGGACCATATTGGACTATGGCTACACCTTC | CASSLEGTILDYGYTF
TRBJ1-1 | TRBV29-1 | many | - | TGCAGCGTTTTCGACAAGAACACTGAAGCTTTCTTT | CSVFDKNTEAFF
TRBJ2-7 | TRBV27 | - | TRBD1 | TGTGCCAGCAGTGTAGGGACAGGGACCGAGCAGTACTTC | CASSVGTGTEQYF
TRBJ2-3 | TRBV7-6 | many | TRBD2 | TGTGCCAGCAGCTTTATTTTTGTTGGGGATAGCGGGGGGGCTCCAGATACGCAGTATTTT | CASSFIFVGDSGGAPDTQYF
TRBJ2-4 | TRBV7-9 | - | TRBD2 | TGTGCCAGCAGCCCCCTTTCGCGGGGGGAAAACATTCAGTACTTC | CASSPLSRGENIQYF
TRBJ2-7 | TRBV2 | - | TRBD1 | TGTGCCAGCAGTGAAATAGACAGGGTAAAGGCGCAGTACTTC | CASSEIDRVKAQYF
TRBJ1-1 | TRBV29-1 | few | - | TGCAGCGTTGTACTGTGGCAGAACACTGAAGCTTTCTTT | CSVVLWQNTEAFF
TRBJ1-2 | TRBV5-1 | - | - | TGCGCCAGCAGCTTGGACCTAGGACGAAACTATGGCTACACCTTC | CASSLDLGRNYGYTF
TRBJ1-1 | TRBV19 | - | - | TGTGCCAGTAAACCAGCGAACACTGAAGCTTTCTTT | CASKPANTEAFF
TRBJ2-3 | TRBV7-4 | - | - | TGTGCCAGCAGCTTACTGCAGGGGCGCGGAGATACGCAGTATTTT | CASSLLQGRGDTQYF
TRBJ2-7 | TRBV28 | few | - | TGTGCCAGCAGCATTAGTGGGGAATACGAGCAGTACTTC | CASSISGEYEQYF
TRBJ2-2 | TRBV5-1 | few | - | TGCGCCAGCAGCCCGACGGAGCGAAACACCGGGGAGCTGTTTTTT | CASSPTERNTGELFF
TRBJ1-2 | TRBV12-3/TRBV12-4 | many | - | TGTGCCAGCAGTGAGGACACCTATGGCTACACCTTC | CASSEDTYGYTF
TRBJ2-3 | TRBV7-3 | - | TRBD1 | TGTGCCAGCAGCCCCGACAGGGGCACAGATACGCAGTATTTT | CASSPDRGTDTQYF
TRBJ1-5 | TRBV12-3/TRBV12-4 | - | - | TGTGCCAGCAGTTTATACAGGGAGGGAGGTCAGCCCCAGCATTTT | CASSLYREGGQPQHF
TRBJ2-1 | TRBV12-3/TRBV12-4 | few | - | TGTGCCAGCAGTTTGAGACAGGATATTTACAATGAGCAGTTCTTC | CASSLRQDIYNEQFF
TRBJ1-5 | TRBV6-8 | few | - | TGTGCCAGCAGTCCAGACGGATATAGCAATCAGCCCCAGCATTTT | CASSPDGYSNQPQHF
TRBJ1-1 | TRBV7-2 | few | - | TGTGCCAGCAGCCCGGGACTCCTGAACACTGAAGCTTTCTTT | CASSPGLLNTEAFF
TRBJ2-3 | TRBV29-1 | - | - | TGCAGCGTTGTAGGGGGACCCCCACAGAATACGCAGTATTTT | CSVVGGPPQNTQYF
TRBJ2-1 | TRBV7-9 | few | - | TGTGCCAGCAACCCCCTCACCGTCCCCGACTCCTACAATGAGCAGTTCTTC | CASNPLTVPDSYNEQFF
TRBJ1-3 | TRBV7-6 | few | - | TGTGCCAGCAGGTTCCCTCCGGGAGGAAACACCATATATTTT | CASRFPPGGNTIYF
TRBJ2-2 | TRBV12-3/TRBV12-4 | few | TRBD2 | TGTGCCAGCAGCCACTTACGGGCGGGGGGCGGCACCGGGGAGCTGTTTTTT | CASSHLRAGGGTGELFF
TRBJ1-2 | TRBV20-1 | few | TRBD1 | TGCAGTGCCAGGGGACAGGCGTCTGACTATGGCTACACCTTC | CSARGQASDYGYTF
TRBJ2-7 | TRBV6-5 | few | TRBD2 | TGTGCCAGCGGATTTAGCGGGCGCCCCTACGAGCAGTACTTC | CASGFSGRPYEQYF
TRBJ2-2 | TRBV27 | - | TRBD2 | TGTGCCAGCAGTTTTCGCGGGGGGGTTGATCGCGGGGAGCTGTTTTTT | CASSFRGGVDRGELFF
TRBJ2-1 | TRBV4-2 | - | TRBD2 | TGTGCCAGCAGCCAGGAACTAGCGGGGACGAACAATGAGCAGTTCTTC | CASSQELAGTNNEQFF
TRBJ2-7 | TRBV5-1 | - | - | TGCGCCAGCAGCATTGTGACCTCCTACGAGCAGTACTTC | CASSIVTSYEQYF
TRBJ2-1 | TRBV7-6 | few | - | TGTGCCAGCAGCCCCTACCCGAGTAATGAGCAGTTCTTC | CASSPYPSNEQFF
TRBJ1-1 | TRBV28 | once | - | TGTGCCAGCATTTCTGAAGACACTGAAGCTTTCTTT | CASISEDTEAFF
TRBJ2-2 | TRBV18 | - | - | TGTGCCAGCTCACACCTAGACTACACCGGGGAGCTGTTTTTT | CASSHLDYTGELFF
TRBJ2-7 | TRBV15 | few | - | TGTGCCACCAGCCTTTGGAGAACCTTGGGGGAGCAGTACTTC | CATSLWRTLGEQYF
TRBJ1-2 | TRBV12-3/TRBV12-4 | medium-sized | TRBD1 | TGTGCCAGCAGTTTCTTTGGGACAGGGTCAGGCTACACCTTC | CASSFFGTGSGYTF
TRBJ2-7 | TRBV7-2 | few | - | TGTGCCAGCAGCCCGGGGCAGGGCCCTGGGTACGAGCAGTACTTC | CASSPGQGPGYEQYF
TRBJ1-2 | TRBV20-1 | once | - | TGCAGTGCTAGTTTTGTAGGACAGAACTATGGCTACACCTTC | CSASFVGQNYGYTF
TRBJ1-2 | TRBV19 | - | - | TGTGCCAGTAGTATCCAGAGGGCAGAGGGCTACACCTTC | CASSIQRAEGYTF
TRBJ2-3 | TRBV29-1 | once | TRBD2 | TGCAGCGTTCCCCGCGACGGGGGGTTCACAGATACGCAGTATTTT | CSVPRDGGFTDTQYF
TRBJ2-3 | TRBV9 | few | - | TGTGCCAGCAGCTCGAGTTCCGGAACTAGCACAGATACGCAGTATTTT | CASSSSSGTSTDTQYF
TRBJ2-6 | TRBV7-9 | - | TRBD1 | TGTGCCAGCAGCCCCGACAGGGCCCCCAACGTCCTGACTTTC | CASSPDRAPNVLTF
TRBJ2-2 | TRBV7-1 | - | - | TGTGCCAGCAGCCAGTTTTCGAACACCGGGGAGCTGTTTTTT | CASSQFSNTGELFF
TRBJ2-5 | TRBV11-3 | few | - | TGTGCCAGCAGCTTAGGGGGGGGGCCGGAGACCCAGTACTTC | CASSLGGGPETQYF
TRBJ2-3 | TRBV2 | - | TRBD1 | TGTGCCAGCTATTCCGGGACAGGGGCGCCTGAGACAGATACGCAGTATTTT | CASYSGTGAPETDTQYF
TRBJ1-5 | TRBV19 | few | - | TGTGCCAGTAGGCGACGGGAGGGCAATCAGCCCCAGCATTTT | CASRRREGNQPQHF
TRBJ1-2 | TRBV2 | - | - | TGTGCCAGCAGTGAACCAGCAGGGGATGGCTACACCTTC | CASSEPAGDGYTF